These T cell receptor beta chains were read from a single sample in a study of shared clonotypes between healthy human individuals. Profiled with immunoSEQ multiplex PCR; TCRdb holds only in-frame clones, not every one. Of about 1,900,000 clones in the sample, just under 95% were seen once. Sequencing input: naive CD8+ T cells sorted from blood. The receptors derive from a man aged 18 to 30 in good health. CDR3s include the opening cysteine and the closing phenylalanine or tryptophan. Fields, in order: CDR3 DNA, CDR3 protein, V gene, D gene, CDR3 length, clone size, J gene. The D gene is left open where the match is weak. Size is omitted from some rows. Given values are once, few, many or a class for expanded clones.

CDR3 DNA: TGTGCCAGCAGCCAAGAGTCCGAGCAGTACTTC
CDR3 protein: CASSQESEQYF
V gene: TRBV14
D gene: NA
CDR3 length: 11
clone size: NA
J gene: TRBJ2-7

CDR3 DNA: TGTGCCAGCACCGGACAGGGAGCCTACAATGAGCAGTTCTTC
CDR3 protein: CASTGQGAYNEQFF
V gene: TRBV11-2
D gene: TRBD1
CDR3 length: 14
clone size: NA
J gene: TRBJ2-1

CDR3 DNA: TGCGCCAGCAGAGACAATGAGCAGTTCTTC
CDR3 protein: CASRDNEQFF
V gene: TRBV10-2
D gene: NA
CDR3 length: 10
clone size: NA
J gene: TRBJ2-1

CDR3 DNA: TGTGCCAGCAGTATTGGGGGGACTGGCTACACCTTC
CDR3 protein: CASSIGGTGYTF
V gene: TRBV28
D gene: NA
CDR3 length: 12
clone size: NA
J gene: TRBJ1-2

CDR3 DNA: TGTGCCAGCAGTTACGGCTTCGGCGGGAATGAGCAGTTCTTC
CDR3 protein: CASSYGFGGNEQFF
V gene: TRBV6-5
D gene: NA
CDR3 length: 14
clone size: NA
J gene: TRBJ2-1

CDR3 DNA: TGTGCCAGCAGTGAATGGAGGCGGGAGACCCAGTACTTC
CDR3 protein: CASSEWRRETQYF
V gene: TRBV6-1
D gene: NA
CDR3 length: 13
clone size: NA
J gene: TRBJ2-5

CDR3 DNA: TGCGCCAGCACTGAGTACCCGGGCACCGGGGAGCTGTTTTTT
CDR3 protein: CASTEYPGTGELFF
V gene: TRBV4-3
D gene: NA
CDR3 length: 14
clone size: NA
J gene: TRBJ2-2

CDR3 DNA: TGTGCCAGCAGCTTCATATCGAACACTGAAGCTTTCTTT
CDR3 protein: CASSFISNTEAFF
V gene: TRBV5-6
D gene: NA
CDR3 length: 13
clone size: NA
J gene: TRBJ1-1

CDR3 DNA: TGTGCCAGCAGTTCGGATACACTGGCTGAAGCTTTCTTT
CDR3 protein: CASSSDTLAEAFF
V gene: TRBV27
D gene: NA
CDR3 length: 13
clone size: NA
J gene: TRBJ1-1

CDR3 DNA: TGCGCCAGCAGCCCTTTGGACAGCCAAGAGACCCAGTACTTC
CDR3 protein: CASSPLDSQETQYF
V gene: TRBV4-1
D gene: NA
CDR3 length: 14
clone size: NA
J gene: TRBJ2-5

CDR3 DNA: TGTGCCAGCAGCCCCGGACAGGGAGAAGGCAGGGAGCAGTACTTC
CDR3 protein: CASSPGQGEGREQYF
V gene: TRBV7-9
D gene: TRBD1
CDR3 length: 15
clone size: once
J gene: TRBJ2-7

CDR3 DNA: TGTGCCACCAGCTCTCACGCGGGGGAAGCAGCCTACGAGCAGTACTTC
CDR3 protein: CATSSHAGEAAYEQYF
V gene: TRBV15
D gene: TRBD2
CDR3 length: 16
clone size: NA
J gene: TRBJ2-7

CDR3 DNA: TGTGCCAGCAGCTTAATCTCCAGCCCCTACGAGCAGTACTTC
CDR3 protein: CASSLISSPYEQYF
V gene: TRBV7-9
D gene: NA
CDR3 length: 14
clone size: once
J gene: TRBJ2-7

CDR3 DNA: TGTGCCAGCAGTTTAGAAGGGGTGGGGGAAAACTATGGCTACACCTTC
CDR3 protein: CASSLEGVGENYGYTF
V gene: TRBV6-5
D gene: NA
CDR3 length: 16
clone size: NA
J gene: TRBJ1-2

CDR3 DNA: TGTGCCAGCAGCTTAGCGGGGACCGAGACCTACGAGCAGTACTTC
CDR3 protein: CASSLAGTETYEQYF
V gene: TRBV11-2
D gene: NA
CDR3 length: 15
clone size: NA
J gene: TRBJ2-7

CDR3 DNA: TGTGCCAGCAGCTTGTCTGGGGGCTTGAACACTGAAGCTTTCTTT
CDR3 protein: CASSLSGGLNTEAFF
V gene: TRBV11-2
D gene: NA
CDR3 length: 15
clone size: once
J gene: TRBJ1-1

CDR3 DNA: TGTGCCAGCCATTTCGGGACCCTCGGGGGCAGCCAGCCCCAGCATTTT
CDR3 protein: CASHFGTLGGSQPQHF
V gene: TRBV2
D gene: NA
CDR3 length: 16
clone size: NA
J gene: TRBJ1-5

CDR3 DNA: TGCGCCAGCAGCCAGGCCCTAGCGGCCTCGCGGGAGCAGTACTTC
CDR3 protein: CASSQALAASREQYF
V gene: TRBV4-1
D gene: TRBD2
CDR3 length: 15
clone size: once
J gene: TRBJ2-7

CDR3 DNA: TGTGCCAGCATCGGGACCCTTGTCGATGAAAAACTGTTTTTT
CDR3 protein: CASIGTLVDEKLFF
V gene: TRBV6-6
D gene: NA
CDR3 length: 14
clone size: once
J gene: TRBJ1-4

CDR3 DNA: TGCGCCAGCAGTGAGTCGACTGTTTTGGGGCAGCTTAACACCGGGGAGCTGTTTTTT
CDR3 protein: CASSESTVLGQLNTGELFF
V gene: TRBV10-2
D gene: NA
CDR3 length: 19
clone size: NA
J gene: TRBJ2-2

CDR3 DNA: TGTGCCAGCAGCGGATCGGGGGGGCCGCAAGATACGCAGTATTTT
CDR3 protein: CASSGSGGPQDTQYF
V gene: TRBV9
D gene: TRBD2
CDR3 length: 15
clone size: NA
J gene: TRBJ2-3

CDR3 DNA: TGTGCCAGCAGCGTAGGCAGATCGAACTATGGCTACACCTTC
CDR3 protein: CASSVGRSNYGYTF
V gene: TRBV9
D gene: NA
CDR3 length: 14
clone size: NA
J gene: TRBJ1-2

CDR3 DNA: TGTGCCAGCAGCTTGAAAGGGGTTACTGAAGCTTTCTTT
CDR3 protein: CASSLKGVTEAFF
V gene: TRBV13
D gene: NA
CDR3 length: 13
clone size: once
J gene: TRBJ1-1

CDR3 DNA: TGTGCCAGCAGCCCTAGCGGGGGTTGGAGCACAGATACGCAGTATTTT
CDR3 protein: CASSPSGGWSTDTQYF
V gene: TRBV7-9
D gene: TRBD2
CDR3 length: 16
clone size: NA
J gene: TRBJ2-3

CDR3 DNA: TGTGCCAGCAGCCTTATAGACATAGGGCCAGATACGCAGTATTTT
CDR3 protein: CASSLIDIGPDTQYF
V gene: TRBV6-5
D gene: NA
CDR3 length: 15
clone size: NA
J gene: TRBJ2-3

CDR3 DNA: TGTGCCAGCAGCTCCGACGGCTACGAGCAGTACTTC
CDR3 protein: CASSSDGYEQYF
V gene: TRBV13
D gene: NA
CDR3 length: 12
clone size: NA
J gene: TRBJ2-7

CDR3 DNA: TGCGCCAGCGGACAAGACAGGGTACTTATCCAAGCAGGAGCTAACTATGGCTACACCTTC
CDR3 protein: CASGQDRVLIQAGANYGYTF
V gene: TRBV23-1
D gene: TRBD1
CDR3 length: 20
clone size: NA
J gene: TRBJ1-2

CDR3 DNA: TGCGCCAGCAGCAACCGGGACCTCGGGTACGAGCAGTACTTC
CDR3 protein: CASSNRDLGYEQYF
V gene: TRBV4-1
D gene: NA
CDR3 length: 14
clone size: NA
J gene: TRBJ2-7

CDR3 DNA: TGTGCCAGCACTCACGGGGGGGAGGGCTACAATGAGCAGTTCTTC
CDR3 protein: CASTHGGEGYNEQFF
V gene: TRBV6-6
D gene: TRBD2
CDR3 length: 15
clone size: NA
J gene: TRBJ2-1

CDR3 DNA: TGTGCCAGCAGCGTTACCGGAAGTACAGATACGCAGTATTTT
CDR3 protein: CASSVTGSTDTQYF
V gene: TRBV9
D gene: NA
CDR3 length: 14
clone size: NA
J gene: TRBJ2-3

CDR3 DNA: TGTGCCAGCAGCTTAGGCAGGGACGACGAGCAGTACTTC
CDR3 protein: CASSLGRDDEQYF
V gene: TRBV13
D gene: NA
CDR3 length: 13
clone size: NA
J gene: TRBJ2-7

CDR3 DNA: TGTGCCAGCAGCTCCGGGACTAGCGAGTACAATGAGCAGTTCTTC
CDR3 protein: CASSSGTSEYNEQFF
V gene: TRBV7-9
D gene: TRBD2
CDR3 length: 15
clone size: NA
J gene: TRBJ2-1

CDR3 DNA: TGTGCCAGCAGTGAAGCGGACGGACGGCTGGGTGGCTACACCTTC
CDR3 protein: CASSEADGRLGGYTF
V gene: TRBV25-1
D gene: NA
CDR3 length: 15
clone size: NA
J gene: TRBJ1-2

CDR3 DNA: TGTGCCAGCAGATTCGACGCGGATACGCAGTATTTT
CDR3 protein: CASRFDADTQYF
V gene: TRBV7-3
D gene: NA
CDR3 length: 12
clone size: NA
J gene: TRBJ2-3

CDR3 DNA: TGTGCCAGCAGTGAATCTGGGCAGGCGATATACAATGAGCAGTTCTTC
CDR3 protein: CASSESGQAIYNEQFF
V gene: TRBV2
D gene: NA
CDR3 length: 16
clone size: NA
J gene: TRBJ2-1

CDR3 DNA: TGCGCCAGCAGTGAGGCAGGGGGTACTGAAGCTTTCTTT
CDR3 protein: CASSEAGGTEAFF
V gene: TRBV10-1
D gene: TRBD1
CDR3 length: 13
clone size: NA
J gene: TRBJ1-1

CDR3 DNA: TGTGCCAGTAGTATAGATGCAGGGAATCAGCCCCAGCATTTT
CDR3 protein: CASSIDAGNQPQHF
V gene: TRBV19
D gene: NA
CDR3 length: 14
clone size: NA
J gene: TRBJ1-5